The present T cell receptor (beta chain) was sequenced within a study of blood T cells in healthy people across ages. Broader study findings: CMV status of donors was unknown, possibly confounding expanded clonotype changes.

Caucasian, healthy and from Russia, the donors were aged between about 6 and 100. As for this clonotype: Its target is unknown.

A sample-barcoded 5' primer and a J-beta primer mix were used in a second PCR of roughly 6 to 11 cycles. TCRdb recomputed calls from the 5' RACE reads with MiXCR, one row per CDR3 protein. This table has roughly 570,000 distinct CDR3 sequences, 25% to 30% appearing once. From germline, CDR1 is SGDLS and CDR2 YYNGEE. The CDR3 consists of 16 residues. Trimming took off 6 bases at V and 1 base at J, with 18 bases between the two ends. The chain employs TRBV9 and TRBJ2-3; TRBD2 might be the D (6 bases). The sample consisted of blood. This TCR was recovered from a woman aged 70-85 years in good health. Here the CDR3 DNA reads TGTGCCAGCAACTCTTACGGAGGGACTCGCACAGATACGCAGTATTTT. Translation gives CASNSYGGTRTDTQYF.